This T cell receptor (beta chain) was obtained from a study of blood T cells in healthy people across ages. Study-wide context: Template switching recovered approximately one barcoded beta molecule for every two T cells.

The study recruited healthy Caucasian donors from Russia who were aged about 6 to 95. The sample, roughly 9.5 milliliters of peripheral blood, was drawn from each donor. Every sample had a minimum of 6.5 million PBMCs isolated. Germline values: CDR1 SEHNR, CDR2 FQNEAQ (reference sequence). The CDR3 consists of 15 residues. To note about this clonotype: One end of the junction varies from germline; a read error may be responsible.

Alongside a J-beta primer mix, a sample-barcoded 5' primer served in a second PCR lasting roughly 7 to 11 cycles. TCRdb itself ran the 5' RACE reads through MiXCR, one entry per CDR3 protein. Counted here are about 380,000 distinct CDR3 sequences, approximately 52% occurring once; the ten biggest clones make up under 65%. This chain joins TRBV7-9 and TRBJ1-2; D is possibly TRBD1 (5 bases). The sample comprised blood. The receptor comes from a man in his sixties in good health. The CDR3 sequence is CASNPVTGPLDGCTF. As DNA, the CDR3 is TGTGCCAGCAACCCGGTCACGGGGCCTTTAGATGGCTGCACCTTC.